What follows describes a single T cell receptor beta chain. The target antigen is unknown. This sample was taken from a study of cytomegalovirus exposure and HLA in healthy donors. Overall study context: The roughly 700 first-cohort repertoires and the 110 or so validation repertoires shared the same platform, a later analysis reported. Study outcomes and limitations: Researchers counted some 150 TCR beta chains as cytomegalovirus-associated. Published work reported that the classifier diagnosed cytomegalovirus status with high specificity and sensitivity.

Germline CDR1 reads MNHEY; CDR2 reads SMNVEV (reference sequence). V lost 2 bases and J 1 base, leaving 13 bases between the germline ends. This CDR3 is 16 amino acids long. Sequencing was performed with immunoSEQ multiplex PCR; in TCRdb, only in-frame clones are kept and a portion is missing. The sample includes under 150,000 clones, roughly 86% seen only once; the top ten take around 10%. This TCR came from a man between 18 and 29 years old in good health and CMV-seropositive. Sequenced: PBMCs. V usage is TRBV27 and J usage is TRBJ2-3; tentatively, D is TRBD2 (5 bases). The CDR3 region has the DNA TGTGCCAGCAGTTTAGGACTCACTCTGGGCACAGATACGCAGTATTTT. Its protein product is CASSLGLTLGTDTQYF.